Following are 31 T cell receptor beta chains from one sample sequenced in a study of blood T cell repertoires in COVID-19. Profiled with immunoSEQ multiplex PCR; TCRdb holds only in-frame clones, not every one. The sample includes about 23,000 clones, 75% to 90% of them seen just once. The source material was peripheral blood. Receptor source: a human donor with acute or convalescent COVID-19. The donor label of this sample is uncertain.

V and J are TRBV11-2 and TRBJ1-2; 8 nucleotides align to TRBD1. There are 17 residues in the CDR3. Germline values: CDR1 SGHAT, CDR2 FQNNGV. V shed 0 bases and J 5 bases; nucleotides not matched to a gene: 11. CDR3 loop: CASSLDMAGQAVYGYTF. For the CDR3, the DNA is TGTGCCAGCAGCTTAGATATGGCGGGACAGGCGGTATATGGCTACACCTTC. The full variable domain, its missing parts supplied by reference TRBV11-2 and TRBJ1-2, is EAGVAQSPRYKIIEKRQSVAFWCNPISGHATLYWYQQILGQGPKLLIQFQNNGVVDDSQLPKDRFSAERLKGVDSTLKIQPAKLEDSAVYLCASSLDMAGQAVYGYTFGSGTRLTVV.

The chain joins TRBV21-1 to TRBJ1-5. TRBV21-1 is described as a pseudogene. CDR3 length: 14 amino acids. The DNA of the CDR3 is TGTGCCAGCAGCAAAGAAACTGGCAATCAGCCCCAGCATTTT. Protein product: CASSKETGNQPQHF.

This clone has just one count. The chain employs TRBV11-1 and TRBJ2-5; a possible D gene is TRBD2 (5 bases). Per germline, CDR1 SGHAT and CDR2 FQDESV (reference sequence). V dropped 6 bases and J dropped 4 bases, with 12 bases sitting between them. The CDR3 has 13 residues. In DNA form, the CDR3 reads TGTGCCAGCAGGGTCATCGGGGTAGAGACCCAGTACTTC. It yields the protein CASRVIGVETQYF.

The chain couples TRBV10-1 to TRBJ2-3; 9 bases fit TRBD2. The V and J ends lost 8 bases and 0 bases, in that order; junction bases with no gene match: 15. CDR3 length: 18 residues. Germline loops: CDR1 WNHNN, CDR2 SYGVQD (reference sequence). In nucleotides, the CDR3 is TGCGCCAGCCCGCCCGGGACTAGCCGACCTCCTAGCACAGATACGCAGTATTTT. Translation gives CASPPGTSRPPSTDTQYF.

The V call is TRBV6-5, the J call TRBJ2-7; 9 bases fit TRBD1. The CDR3 sequence is 15 residues long. The junction had 10 bases not matched to a gene; V was cut back by 8 bases and J by 2 bases. In germline, CDR1 is MNHEY, CDR2 SVGAGI. The CDR3 region has the DNA TGTGCCAGCCAACCCTTCCGACAGGGGGCCTACGAGCAGTACTTC. This encodes CASQPFRQGAYEQYF.

This clone turned up a few times. The chain has TRBV11-2 and TRBJ2-7, with TRBD2 as a possible D gene (6 bases). The germline CDR1 and CDR2 sequences are SGHAT and FQNNGV. V was clipped by 2 bases and J by 6 bases, with 17 bases between them. The CDR3 covers 15 residues. The CDR3 nucleotides read TGTGCCAGCAGCTTAAACTTGGGACTTTTTAGCGAGCAGTACTTC. It codes for CASSLNLGLFSEQYF.

The rearrangement joins TRBV6-6 to TRBJ1-1, with 10 positions matching TRBD1. From germline, CDR1 is MNHNY and CDR2 SVGAGI (reference sequence). Trimming at V came to 5 bases and at J to 9 bases, leaving 12 bases not matched to a gene. The CDR3 is made up of 15 amino acids. CDR3 protein: CASSPSGTGERKAFF. In DNA, the CDR3 is TGTGCCAGCAGTCCTTCCGGGACAGGGGAAAGGAAAGCTTTCTTT.

This clone came up a few times. This chain connects TRBV25-1 to TRBJ2-7; D possibly corresponds to TRBD1 (6 bases). Trimming pared 4 bases from V and 5 bases from J, leaving 15 bases between. The CDR3 has 14 residues. Germline assignment: CDR1 MGHDK and CDR2 SYGVNS. CDR3 nucleotides: TGTGCCAGCAGTGGGGCAGGGGTTAATCACGAGCAGTACTTC. Residues: CASSGAGVNHEQYF.

The J gene is TRBJ2-7, the V gene TRBV7-9; TRBD1 is a possible D gene (5 bases). Germline V gene sequence: CDR1 SEHNR, CDR2 FQNEAQ (reference sequence). V was clipped by 5 bases and J by 2 bases, with 13 bases between them. The CDR3 sequence is 14 residues long. CDR3 region: CASSQTRAPYEQYF. In nucleotides, the CDR3 is TGTGCCAGCAGCCAGACCAGGGCACCCTACGAGCAGTACTTC.

This chain uses TRBV27 with TRBJ1-2; perhaps TRBD1 as D (6 bases). The length of the CDR3 is 14 residues. Germline-derived CDR1 and CDR2 are MNHEY and SMNVEV (reference sequence). V lost 7 bases, J lost 4 bases, and 16 bases lay in between. The CDR3 DNA is TGTGCCAGCAAGTTTCGGGACAACTCCTATGGCTACACCTTC. Its protein product is CASKFRDNSYGYTF.

V usage is TRBV12-3 or TRBV12-4 and J usage is TRBJ2-2; D is perhaps TRBD2 (5 bases). The CDR3 covers 13 residues. Trimming removed 4 bases from V and 5 bases from J, with 8 bases in between. For the CDR3, the DNA is TGTGCCAGCAGTTGGTCGGGGACCGGGGAGCTGTTTTTT. This codes for CASSWSGTGELFF.

The V gene is TRBV7-2, the J gene TRBJ1-2; D not certain. V dropped 3 bases and J dropped 1 base, with 12 bases sitting between them. The CDR3 is 15 residues long. Germline V gives CDR1 SGHTA, CDR2 FQGNSA. The CDR3 here is CASSFWERNNYGYTF. In nucleotides, the CDR3 is TGTGCCAGCAGCTTCTGGGAGCGAAATAACTATGGCTACACCTTC.

CDR3 sequence (DNA): TGTGCCAGCAGCCAAGAGACCCAGCGGGGGCGCTACAATGAGCAGTTCTTC. It encodes CASSQETQRGRYNEQFF. The genes are TRBV3-1 (or the pseudogene TRBV3-2) and TRBJ2-1; TRBD2 matches 8 bases. The J segment lost 3 bases and the V segment lost 0 bases, leaving 7 bases of the junction unmatched. The CDR3 is 17 residues long. CDR1 is LGHDT, CDR2 YNNKEL, per germline (reference sequence).

The chain is built from TRBV5-1 and TRBJ2-5; TRBD2 matches 9 bases. Germline CDR1 is SGHRS and CDR2 is YFSETQ. CDR3 length: 15 amino acids. J gave up 5 bases and V 4 bases, and 9 bases lay outside the gene matches. In nucleotides, the CDR3 is TGCGCCAGCAGCCCCGCTAGCGGGATTTTGGAGACCCAGTACTTC. This codes for CASSPASGILETQYF.

The rearrangement links TRBV2 to TRBJ2-3, with 12 bases aligning to TRBD1. CDR1 is SNHLY and CDR2 is FYNNEI in the germline V gene. V lost 6 bases and J lost 5; bases outside the gene matches: 6. This CDR3 region has 15 residues. The CDR3 DNA reads as TGTGCCAGCAGCCGGGACAGGGGGCGAATAGATACGCAGTATTTT. Amino acids: CASSRDRGRIDTQYF.

V and J are TRBV5-6 and TRBJ2-3; 11 nucleotides agree with TRBD1. Germline values: CDR1 SGHDT, CDR2 YYEEEE. The J segment lost 5 bases and the V segment lost 4 bases, leaving 6 bases of the junction unmatched. The CDR3 has 15 residues. In DNA form, the CDR3 reads TGTGCCAGCAGCCCCGGGACAGGGGGTTTAGATACGCAGTATTTT. Translated, it gives CASSPGTGGLDTQYF. Supplemented by reference TRBV5-6 and TRBJ2-3, the full variable domain reads DAGVTQSPTHLIKTRGQQVTLRCSPKSGHDTVSWYQQALGQGPQFIFQYYEEEERQRGNFPDRFSGHQFPNYSSELNVNALLLGDSALYLCASSPGTGGLDTQYFGPGTRLTVL.

This sequence joins TRBV15 and TRBJ1-5; 7 bases line up with TRBD1. After removal of 1 base from V and 3 bases from J, the junction contained 6 bases not matched to a gene. The germline gives CDR1 LNHNV, CDR2 YYDKDF (reference sequence). The CDR3 has 16 amino acids. Here the CDR3 DNA reads TGTGCCACCAGCAGAGTGACAGGGATTAACAATCAGCCCCAGCATTTT. It translates to CATSRVTGINNQPQHF. The variable domain in full, completed from reference TRBV15 and TRBJ1-5, reads DAMVIQNPRYQVTQFGKPVTLSCSQTLNHNVMYWYQQKSSQAPKLLFHYYDKDFNNEADTPDNFQSRRPNTSFCFLDIRSPGLGDTAMYLCATSRVTGINNQPQHFGDGTRLSIL.

The chain is built from TRBV18 and TRBJ2-1; possibly TRBD2 for D (6 bases). This CDR3 contains 16 residues. Trimming took off 3 bases at V and 0 bases at J, with 12 bases between the two ends. CDR1 is KGHSH, CDR2 LQKENI, per germline. CDR3 DNA: TGTGCCAGCTCACCCCTTGGGGGGAGCTCCTACAATGAGCAGTTCTTC. Amino acids: CASSPLGGSSYNEQFF.

The V call is TRBV6-5, the J call TRBJ1-6; D is unclear. Germline V gives CDR1 MNHEY, CDR2 SVGAGI. Trimming removed 4 bases from V and 9 bases from J, with 16 bases in between. The CDR3 totals 15 residues. CDR3 DNA sequence: TGTGCCAGCAGTTTGGGCCTACCCTTGAGTTCACCCCTCCACTTT. The encoded protein is CASSLGLPLSSPLHF.

This chain joins TRBV6-2 or TRBV6-3 and TRBJ2-5, with 11 bases that match TRBD2. Germline assignment: CDR1 MNHEY and CDR2 SVGEGT. The CDR3 spans 16 residues. J gave up 0 bases and V 4 bases, and 4 bases lay outside the gene matches. CDR3 nucleotides: TGTGCCAGCAGTTCCGGGACTAGCGGCTACCAAGAGACCCAGTACTTC. It encodes CASSSGTSGYQETQYF.

The chain recombines TRBV7-2 with TRBJ2-7; D not certain. The CDR3 is made up of 14 amino acids. V lost 5 bases, J lost 2 bases, and 13 bases lay in between. Looked up from germline, CDR1 is SGHTA and CDR2 is FQGNSA. CDR3 nucleotides: TGTGCCAGCAGCCCTAAGACAAACCCCTACGAGCAGTACTTC. Protein product: CASSPKTNPYEQYF. The full variable domain, completed using reference TRBV7-2 and TRBJ2-7, is GAGVSQSPSNKVTEKGKDVELRCDPISGHTALYWYRQSLGQGLEFLIYFQGNSAPDKSGLPSDRFSAERTGGSVSTLTIQRTQQEDSAVYLCASSPKTNPYEQYFGPGTRLTVT.

This chain connects TRBV7-2 to TRBJ2-5; 7 bases are shared with TRBD2. Germline lookup yields CDR1 SGHTA and CDR2 FQGNSA. The J segment lost 3 bases and the V segment lost 1 base, leaving 2 bases of the junction unmatched. The CDR3 loop spans 14 amino acids. The CDR3 region has the DNA TGTGCCAGCAGCTTAGAGCTAGCGGAAGAGACCCAGTACTTC. Protein sequence: CASSLELAEETQYF.

V is TRBV25-1 and J is TRBJ2-3; 8 bases agree with TRBD1. The CDR3 runs 14 residues. CDR1 and CDR2 from the germline V gene are MGHDK and SYGVNS. J gave up 1 base and V 5 bases, and 2 bases lay outside the gene matches. CDR3 loop: CASSKTGGTDTQYF. CDR3 bases: TGTGCCAGCAGTAAGACAGGGGGCACAGATACGCAGTATTTT.

V and J are TRBV2 and TRBJ2-5, with 9 bases aligning to TRBD1. After removal of 8 bases from V and 5 bases from J, the junction contained 9 bases not matched to a gene. Germline V gene sequence: CDR1 SNHLY, CDR2 FYNNEI. The CDR3 length is 14 residues. The CDR3 DNA is TGTGCCAGCCTCCCGAACAGGGGGCGGGAGACCCAGTACTTC. The encoded protein is CASLPNRGRETQYF.

This clone was detected once. The chain employs TRBV11-2 and TRBJ2-3; possible D gene TRBD1, 6 bases. CDR1 SGHAT and CDR2 FQNNGV come from the germline V gene. This CDR3 region has 16 residues. V dropped 2 bases and J dropped 0 bases, with 12 bases sitting between them. The CDR3 bases are TGTGCCAGCAGCTTAAATCGGGACACTAGCACAGATACGCAGTATTTT. It is translated as CASSLNRDTSTDTQYF.

The chain employs TRBV5-4 and TRBJ2-1; 9 bases line up with TRBD2. The CDR3 spans 14 residues. V was clipped by 6 bases and J by 8 bases; unmatched bases: 9. The germline V gene encodes CDR1 SGHNT and CDR2 YYREEE (reference sequence). CDR3 nucleotides: TGTGCCAGCATCGAGGCGGGAGGGCCGCATGAGCAGTTCTTC. It encodes CASIEAGGPHEQFF.

The chain couples TRBV7-3 to TRBJ2-1, with 9 bases aligning to TRBD2. V gave up 2 bases and J gave up 2 bases; unmatched junction bases: 4. The CDR3 contains 16 residues. CDR1 is SGHTA, CDR2 FQGTGA, per germline. The CDR3 protein is CASSLGLAGTYNEQFF. The CDR3, as DNA: TGTGCCAGCAGCTTAGGGCTAGCGGGAACCTACAATGAGCAGTTCTTC.

V usage is TRBV3-1 (or the pseudogene TRBV3-2) and J usage is TRBJ1-3; a weak D match, TRBD1 (5 bases). Trimming left V 0 bases short and J 7 bases short, with 13 bases between. CDR1 is LGHDT, CDR2 YNNKEL, per germline (reference sequence). The CDR3 runs 15 residues. CDR3 DNA: TGTGCCAGCAGCCAAGATAGGGGCAGGTGGAACACCATATATTTT. As protein: CASSQDRGRWNTIYF.

The gene calls are TRBV11-2 and TRBJ2-7; 14 nucleotides line up with TRBD2. The junction had 14 bases not matched to a gene; V was cut back by 6 bases and J by 7 bases. Germline CDR1 and CDR2: SGHAT and FQNNGV. This CDR3 has 17 amino acids. CDR3 DNA sequence: TGTGCCAGCAGTCTCCGACTAGCGGGAGGGCTATGGGGGGAGCAGTACTTC. Its protein product is CASSLRLAGGLWGEQYF.

This clone came up a few times. V is TRBV7-6 and J is TRBJ1-4; 9 nucleotides align to TRBD1. There are 16 residues in the CDR3. Unmatched junction bases numbered 7, after V lost 0 bases and J lost 8 bases. The V gene's germline CDR1 is SGHVS and CDR2 FNYEAQ. The CDR3 DNA reads TGTGCCAGCAGCTTAGCACCGACAGGGGGAAACGAAAAACTGTTTTTT. Protein: CASSLAPTGGNEKLFF.

The chain combines TRBV7-3 with TRBJ2-3, with D possibly matching TRBD2 (6 bases). Germline V gives CDR1 SGHTA, CDR2 FQGTGA. The CDR3 covers 14 residues. Trimming took off 2 bases at V and 6 bases at J, with 12 bases between the two ends. DNA for the CDR3: TGTGCCAGCAGCTTAGGGCTAGCGTTCGATACGCAGTATTTT. Translated: CASSLGLAFDTQYF.